These T cell receptor beta chains were read from a single sample in a study of T-cell reconstitution after alpha-beta-depleted transplantation in children. TCRdb itself ran the PCR reads through MiXCR, one entry per CDR3 protein. The table includes 490,000 or so distinct CDR3 sequences, 9.5% to 15% detected once. Source: PBMCs from the stem cell graft donor, taken from the stem cell graft. The source is a human donor who donated a stem cell graft to a child with combined immunodeficiency. Each CDR3 is given with its conserved first and last residue. The order of the fields is CDR3 DNA, CDR3 protein, V gene, clone size, D gene, J gene. The D gene is left open where the match is weak. Clone size appears in some rows only: once, few, many, or a class for an expanded clone.

TGCGCCAGCAGCCAAGATCTACCGGTTGGGAGGATCTATGAGCAGTTCTTC | CASSQDLPVGRIYEQFF | TRBV4-3 | few | - | TRBJ2-1
TGTGCCAGCAGCTTATCGCCAGGGCCCGGCTACGAGCAGTACTTC | CASSLSPGPGYEQYF | TRBV7-3 | - | - | TRBJ2-7
TGTGCCAGCAGCTCAGGGGTCAGGAACACTGAAGCTTTCTTT | CASSSGVRNTEAFF | TRBV9 | many | - | TRBJ1-1
TGTGCCACCAGCAGAGTACAAGCGATCCAAGAGACCCAGTACTTC | CATSRVQAIQETQYF | TRBV15 | few | - | TRBJ2-5
TGTGCCAGCAGCTCCCGGGACAGTCCGGCGACCCAGTACTTC | CASSSRDSPATQYF | TRBV7-2 | - | TRBD1 | TRBJ2-5
TGCAGCGTTGAGATCGGGACAGGGGGCGCGAATGAAAAACTGTTTTTT | CSVEIGTGGANEKLFF | TRBV29-1 | - | TRBD1 | TRBJ1-4
TGTGCCAGCAGCCACGGGCCAGATAGCACAGATACGCAGTATTTT | CASSHGPDSTDTQYF | TRBV3-1 | - | - | TRBJ2-3
TGTGCCAGCAGCCAAGTTTCCGGGAACACCGGGGAGCTGTTTTTT | CASSQVSGNTGELFF | TRBV3-1 | - | - | TRBJ2-2
TGCAGCGCCGGACTAGCGGTTTCTGATGAGCAGTTCTTC | CSAGLAVSDEQFF | TRBV29-1 | few | TRBD2 | TRBJ2-1
TGTGCCAGCAGTAGGAAGGGGGCGCGGAGTGAAAAACTGTTTTTT | CASSRKGARSEKLFF | TRBV7-9 | - | TRBD1 | TRBJ1-4
TGCGCCAGCAGCCAAGTGTACAGGAGCGGGAGGGGATACAATGAGCAGTTCTTC | CASSQVYRSGRGYNEQFF | TRBV4-3 | many | TRBD2 | TRBJ2-1
TGTGCCAGCAGCTTAGAGGAGGACCCAGATACGCAGTATTTT | CASSLEEDPDTQYF | TRBV7-3 | - | - | TRBJ2-3
TGCGCCAGCAGCTTGCCGGATAGCGGGAACTCCTACAATGAGCAGTTCTTC | CASSLPDSGNSYNEQFF | TRBV5-1 | - | TRBD2 | TRBJ2-1
TGTGCCAGCACCAGGCAGGGGGGGTACGAGCAGTACTTC | CASTRQGGYEQYF | TRBV27 | few | - | TRBJ2-7
TGTGCCAGCAGCGACCCCGATCGGGACAGCAGAGAGACCCAGTACTTC | CASSDPDRDSRETQYF | TRBV7-8 | few | TRBD1 | TRBJ2-5
TGCGCCACAGCAGAGGGGACACAAGGGGTCTTTTTTGGCTACACCTTC | CATAEGTQGVFFGYTF | TRBV5-1 | - | - | TRBJ1-2
TGTGCCAGCAGTTTAGGCTCCCAAGATACGCAGTATTTT | CASSLGSQDTQYF | TRBV12-3/TRBV12-4 | many | - | TRBJ2-3
TGTGCCAGCAGTTATACAGGGCCAGATACGCAGTATTTT | CASSYTGPDTQYF | TRBV12-3/TRBV12-4 | - | - | TRBJ2-3
TGCGCCAGCAGCCAAGTAGGTCGCATTGGACTCGACTCTTACGAGCAGTACTTC | CASSQVGRIGLDSYEQYF | TRBV4-3 | - | - | TRBJ2-7
TGTGCCATCAGTCGCCCCGACAGGGGTGTGAACACCGGGGAGCTGTTTTTT | CAISRPDRGVNTGELFF | TRBV10-3 | few | TRBD1 | TRBJ2-2
TGTGCCATCAGTGTCGACAGGTATTCGGAGCAGTTCTTC | CAISVDRYSEQFF | TRBV10-3 | many | - | TRBJ2-1
TGTGCCACCAGCAGAAACTGGGGCGGGAGGGCCCCTGAGCAGTTCTTC | CATSRNWGGRAPEQFF | TRBV15 | many | TRBD2 | TRBJ2-1
TGTGCCAGCAGCCAGGCGGGCACAGATACGCAGTATTTT | CASSQAGTDTQYF | TRBV6-1 | many | - | TRBJ2-3
TGTGCCAGCAGCTGGGGGCAGTTTCCCGGGGAGCTGTTTTTT | CASSWGQFPGELFF | TRBV5-6 | few | - | TRBJ2-2
TGTGCCAGCAGTCCCCCATGGGACACCGGGGAGCTGTTTTTT | CASSPPWDTGELFF | TRBV6-5 | many | - | TRBJ2-2
TGTGCCAGCAGCTTAGAAGGCAGGCCTGAGACCCAGTACTTC | CASSLEGRPETQYF | TRBV7-9 | few | - | TRBJ2-5
TGTGCCAGCAGCCCCCGGCCGGGGATGGGGGAGACCCAGTACTTC | CASSPRPGMGETQYF | TRBV4-2 | - | - | TRBJ2-5
TGTGCCAGCAGTCAACGGGAAATCATCTACGAGCAGTACTTC | CASSQREIIYEQYF | TRBV3-1 | few | - | TRBJ2-7
TGCAGTGCTAGTACTAGCGGGACGGCAGATACGCAGTATTTT | CSASTSGTADTQYF | TRBV20-1 | few | TRBD2 | TRBJ2-3
TGTGCCAGCAGCCAGAGCCTGAGCTCCTACAATGAGCAGTTCTTC | CASSQSLSSYNEQFF | TRBV5-5 | few | - | TRBJ2-1
TGTGCCAGCAGCTTAGAGGGACTAGCGGGAACGAGCTCCTACGAGCAGTACTTC | CASSLEGLAGTSSYEQYF | TRBV11-1 | - | TRBD2 | TRBJ2-7
TGTGCCAGCAGCTATAAACCGGGACAAAATAACTATGGCTACACCTTC | CASSYKPGQNNYGYTF | TRBV5-6 | - | - | TRBJ1-2
TGTGCCAGCAGTTTCATTGGTGGGGCCTATGGCTACACCTTC | CASSFIGGAYGYTF | TRBV12-3/TRBV12-4 | many | - | TRBJ1-2
TGTGCCAGCAGTTCTCAAGCACGCTACATGAACACTGAAGCTTTCTTT | CASSSQARYMNTEAFF | TRBV6-5 | few | - | TRBJ1-1
TGTGCCATCAGCCGAGACAGGGGCGTCAATCAGCCCCAGCATTTT | CAISRDRGVNQPQHF | TRBV10-3 | few | TRBD1 | TRBJ1-5
TGTGCCAGCAGCTCTGGACTAGCGGGGCGCAAAAACATTCAGTACTTC | CASSSGLAGRKNIQYF | TRBV7-3 | - | TRBD2 | TRBJ2-4
TGTGCCATCAGTACCGGTTACCAAGAGACCCAGTACTTC | CAISTGYQETQYF | TRBV10-3 | many | - | TRBJ2-5
TGCAGTGCTAGCACTTTAACAGGGGACGAGCAGTACTTC | CSASTLTGDEQYF | TRBV20-1 | - | TRBD1 | TRBJ2-7
TGCGCCAGCAGCCCATCGACACAGGATTACGAGCAGTACTTC | CASSPSTQDYEQYF | TRBV5-1 | - | - | TRBJ2-7
TGTGCCAGCAGCTTGCAGAGGGGAGCTAACTATGGCTACACCTTC | CASSLQRGANYGYTF | TRBV5-4 | - | - | TRBJ1-2
TGTGCCAGCAGTGACCCCTCCTACGAGCAGTACTTC | CASSDPSYEQYF | TRBV6-1 | - | - | TRBJ2-7
TGCGCCAGCAGCGGGTTCGGGACTAGCGACACCTACAATGAGCAGTTCTTC | CASSGFGTSDTYNEQFF | TRBV5-1 | - | TRBD2 | TRBJ2-1
TGTGCCTGGAGTGTCGGGGGTGAGCAGTTCTTC | CAWSVGGEQFF | TRBV30 | many | - | TRBJ2-1
TGTGCCGGGGGCACTAGCGGGGGCCCGACAGATACGCAGTATTTT | CAGGTSGGPTDTQYF | TRBV7-8 | few | TRBD2 | TRBJ2-3
TGCGCCAGCACCACTGGACCGGGACAGGGACCACCGAGGTCCCAGTACTTC | CASTTGPGQGPPRSQYF | TRBV5-1 | few | TRBD1 | TRBJ2-5
TGTGCCAGCAGTTACCGACTAGCGGGAGGGAATGAGCAGTTCTTC | CASSYRLAGGNEQFF | TRBV6-2/TRBV6-3 | - | TRBD2 | TRBJ2-1
TGTGCCAGCAGCTTAGCCGGGCCCTATACTGGGAATGAGCAGTTCTTC | CASSLAGPYTGNEQFF | TRBV7-2 | - | - | TRBJ2-1
TGTGCCAGCAGCTTAACAGCGGGGAATGAGCAGTTCTTC | CASSLTAGNEQFF | TRBV7-3 | many | TRBD2 | TRBJ2-1
TGTGCCAGCAGTTTAGGCCTCAATTCACCCCTCCACTTT | CASSLGLNSPLHF | TRBV6-5 | many | - | TRBJ1-6
TGTGCCAGCAGTGAACTCTGGAGCGAGTACGAGCAGTACTTC | CASSELWSEYEQYF | TRBV25-1 | many | - | TRBJ2-7
TGCAGTGCTAGTTTTCGACTAGCGGGAGGTGGGAGCTCCTACAATGAGCAGTTCTTC | CSASFRLAGGGSSYNEQFF | TRBV20-1 | few | TRBD2 | TRBJ2-1